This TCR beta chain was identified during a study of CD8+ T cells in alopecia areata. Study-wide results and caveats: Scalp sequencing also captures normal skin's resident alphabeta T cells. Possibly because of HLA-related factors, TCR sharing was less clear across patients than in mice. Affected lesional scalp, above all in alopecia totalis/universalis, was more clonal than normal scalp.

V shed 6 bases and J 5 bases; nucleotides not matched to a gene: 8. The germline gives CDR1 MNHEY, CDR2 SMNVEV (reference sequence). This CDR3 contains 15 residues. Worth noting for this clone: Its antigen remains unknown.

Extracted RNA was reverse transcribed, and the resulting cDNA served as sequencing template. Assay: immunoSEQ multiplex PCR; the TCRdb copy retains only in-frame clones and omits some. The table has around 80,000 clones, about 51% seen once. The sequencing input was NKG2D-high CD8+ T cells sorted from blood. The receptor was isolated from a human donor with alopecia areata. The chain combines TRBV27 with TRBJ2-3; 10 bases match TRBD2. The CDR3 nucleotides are TGTGCCAGCAGCCCACTAGCGGGATACGAAGATACGCAGTATTTT. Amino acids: CASSPLAGYEDTQYF.